This passage covers 5 T cell receptor beta chains from one sample sequenced in a study of blood T cell repertoires in COVID-19. Assay: immunoSEQ multiplex PCR; the TCRdb copy retains only in-frame clones and omits some. The repertoire includes more than 110,000 clones, roughly 85% of them detected once, and less than 3% sits in the top ten. The sample was peripheral blood. The receptors here all came from a man aged 50-60 years with acute or convalescent COVID-19.

This clone occurred once. The CDR3 here is CASSWAWDSSYNEQFF. The DNA for the CDR3 is TGTGCCAGCAGCTGGGCTTGGGACAGCTCCTACAATGAGCAGTTCTTC. The chain joins TRBV5-4 to TRBJ2-1; 7 positions agree with TRBD1. The CDR3 extends over 16 amino acids. Per the germline V gene, CDR1 is SGHNT and CDR2 is YYREEE (reference sequence). V gave up 3 bases and J gave up 0 bases; unmatched junction bases: 6.

The chain links TRBV11-3 to TRBJ2-7; perhaps TRBD1 as D (5 bases). Trimming shortened V by 5 bases and J by 2 bases, and 16 bases separated the two germline ends. The CDR3 has 15 residues. Germline CDR1 is SGHNT and CDR2 is YENEEA. CDR3 nucleotides: TGTGCCAGCAGCCCCCAGGGCTTAGTACCCTACGAGCAGTACTTC. As protein: CASSPQGLVPYEQYF.

The gene calls are TRBV5-4 and TRBJ2-7; D might be TRBD1 (5 bases). This CDR3 has 15 residues. Per germline, CDR1 SGHNT and CDR2 YYREEE (reference sequence). V shed 0 bases and J shed 2 bases, with 12 bases lying between them. DNA for the CDR3: TGTGCCAGCAGCTTGGATCAGGGAAGTACCTACGAGCAGTACTTC. It specifies CASSLDQGSTYEQYF.

The rearrangement uses TRBV10-3 and TRBJ2-1; tentative D call: TRBD1 (6 bases). The CDR3 consists of 12 residues. V was shortened by 4 bases and J by 8 bases, with 9 bases between the two germline ends. The germline V gene has CDR1 ENHRY and CDR2 SYGVKD. The CDR3 bases are TGTGCCATCAGTGTACAGGGCGATGAGCAGTTCTTC. It encodes CAISVQGDEQFF.

The genes are TRBV9 and TRBJ2-5, with 7 bases identical to TRBD2. The CDR3 extends over 15 amino acids. Germline V lookup: CDR1 SGDLS, CDR2 YYNGEE. V shed 4 bases, J shed 2 bases, and the junction held 8 bases outside the gene matches. The DNA of the CDR3 is TGTGCCAGCAGCCTACGGGACTACCCTCAAGAGACCCAGTACTTC. This gives the protein CASSLRDYPQETQYF.